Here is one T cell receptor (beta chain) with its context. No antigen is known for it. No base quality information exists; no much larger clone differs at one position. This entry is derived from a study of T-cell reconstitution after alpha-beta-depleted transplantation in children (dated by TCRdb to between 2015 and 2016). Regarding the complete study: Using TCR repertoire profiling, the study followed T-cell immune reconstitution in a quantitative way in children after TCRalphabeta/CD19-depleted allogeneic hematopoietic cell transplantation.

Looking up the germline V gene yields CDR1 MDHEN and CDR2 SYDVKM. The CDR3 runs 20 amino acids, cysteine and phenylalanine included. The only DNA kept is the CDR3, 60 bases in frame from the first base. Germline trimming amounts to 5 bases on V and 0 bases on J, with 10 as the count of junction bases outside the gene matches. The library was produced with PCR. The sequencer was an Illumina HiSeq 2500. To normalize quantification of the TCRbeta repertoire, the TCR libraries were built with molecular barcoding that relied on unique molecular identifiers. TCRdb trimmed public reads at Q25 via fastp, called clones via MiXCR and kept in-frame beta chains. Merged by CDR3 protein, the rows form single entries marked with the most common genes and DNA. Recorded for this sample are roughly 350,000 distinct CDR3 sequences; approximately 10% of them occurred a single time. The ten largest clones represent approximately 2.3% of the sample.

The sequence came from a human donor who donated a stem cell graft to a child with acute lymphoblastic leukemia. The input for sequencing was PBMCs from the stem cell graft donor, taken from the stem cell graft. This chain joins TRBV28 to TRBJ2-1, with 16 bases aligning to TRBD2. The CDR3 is CASSPNPGLAGGPSYNEQFF. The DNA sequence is TGTGCCAGCAGTCCGAATCCGGGACTAGCGGGAGGGCCCTCCTACAATGAGCAGTTCTTC. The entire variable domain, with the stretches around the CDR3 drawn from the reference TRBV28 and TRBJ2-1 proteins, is DVKVTQSSRYLVKRTGEKVFLECVQDMDHENMFWYRQDPGLGLRLIYFSYDVKMKEKGDIPEGYSVSREKKERFSLILESASTNQTSMYLCASSPNPGLAGGPSYNEQFFGPGTRLTVL.